The following is a T cell receptor beta chain sequence with its context. This clonotype was observed at least ten times. Its antigen remains unidentified. No much larger clone is present one base from it, and per-base qualities are unavailable. V has 5 bases trimmed and J has 4 bases trimmed; junction bases matching no gene number 14. From the cysteine through the phenylalanine, the CDR3 covers 17 amino acids. Here the CDR3 DNA is all that survives: 51 bases in frame from base 1. For CDR1 and CDR2, the germline V gene lists MNHNS and SASEGT. The source of the sample is a study of neurological immune-mediated disorders (dated by TCRdb to the late 2010s). Background on the whole study: The study compared peripheral blood TCR-beta repertoires of HTLV-I-associated myelopathy (HAM/TSP) patients, multiple sclerosis patients and healthy controls using UMI-based sequencing. Longitudinal samples, technical triplicates and paired sorted CD4+ and CD8+ T-cell subsets, alongside PBMC samples, were included among the roughly 98 TCR-beta libraries. The cohort was made up of about 65 subjects, consisting of roughly 14 HAM/TSP patients, around 35 multiple sclerosis patients and 20 or so healthy controls.

Results and caveats for the whole study, not just this receptor: TCR clonal expansion was greatest in HAM/TSP patients and smallest in MS patients, who ranked below even healthy controls. Across subjects, expanded clones never shared an identical CDR3 amino acid sequence, which suggests that the TCR-beta repertoires in every group were private.

Healthy controls were blood bank volunteers in Maryland, USA. Libraries from unsorted PBMCs were made from 2 million PBMCs kept in RNAlater at -80 degrees C until RNA extraction. Peripheral blood underwent Ficoll-Hypaque density gradient centrifugation to isolate PBMCs, which were then cryopreserved in liquid nitrogen. To synthesize cDNA, template-switch 5'RACE was performed with a primer carrying a 10-nucleotide random unique molecular identifier so that each TCR transcript was tagged. Over 170 million TCR-beta sequences, covering 15-18 subjects, were produced in each sequencing run. Total RNA was extracted with the RNeasy kit. Using the KAPA Real-time Library Amplification kit, TCR-beta VDJ regions were amplified with primers for the TCR constant region and the 5'RACE anchor. Sample indexes and Illumina adaptors were added in a first PCR, and a second PCR then increased library yield. After Ampure bead purification, the roughly 650 bp TCR product was size-selected on a 2% E-gel SizeSelection system. Before pooling, library quality was assessed on a Bioanalyzer, concentration was determined with Qubit, and library quantification was performed with the Kapa Library Quantification kit. Paired-end 2 x 150 bp sequencing of the libraries was performed on an Illumina HiSeq 2500. To increase sequence diversity, about 25-30% phiX was spiked into each library pool. Processing in the source paper ran as follows. Quality-filtered reads were processed with the UMI-based MiGEC pipeline, and over 75% of raw TCR sequences were removed by the MiGEC pipeline during error correction. VDJ genes were aligned to IMGT germline references, and each clonotype was defined by a unique CDR3 amino acid sequence together with V-J genes. Clonal expansion, Shannon diversity, and CDR3 relatedness (CalcPairwiseDistances, ClusterSamples) were evaluated with VDJtools, and phylogenetic trees were built with CLCbio workbench. Clones with at least 8 unique UMIs were defined as expanded, with this threshold being based on coefficient-of-variation modelling across technical triplicates. TCRdb reprocessed the public reads (quality trimming at Q25 with fastp, clone calling with MiXCR) and kept in-frame beta chains. Rows with one shared CDR3 protein collapse into an entry with the most common genes and DNA. Here the V and J calls rest on TCRdb's processing, not on the authors' analysis. The sample table contains under 80,000 distinct CDR3 sequences; only one count was recorded for about 9.7% of them. The biggest ten clones account for less than 2% of the sample.

The rearrangement joined TRBV6-1 to TRBJ2-1, and 7 junction bases match TRBD2. The receptor's source is a man aged 50-59 years in good health. Sequenced sample: PBMCs. Here the CDR3 is given as CASSPSGAADLYNEQFF. At the DNA level, the sequence is TGTGCCAGCAGTCCAAGCGGGGCCGCGGACCTTTACAATGAGCAGTTCTTC.